This T cell receptor beta chain was sequenced for a study of Ad26.COV2.S vaccination and SARS-CoV-2 variants. The treatment here: roughly 18 received Ad26.COV2.S at low or high dose, single or two shots; about 5 received placebo; per-sample allocation not given. Each sample was drawn 63 days after the first injection (of vaccine or placebo). CDR3 size: 11 residues. Germline V CDR1 and CDR2: SQVTM, ANQGSEA. Trimming removed 4 bases from V and 7 bases from J; junction bases left unmatched: 4. Method: immunoSEQ multiplex PCR; TCRdb's copy keeps in-frame clones and lacks some. The sample records 330,000 or so clones, 85% to 90% being singletons.

The clonotype was recovered from a person between 18 and 65 years old who received the Ad26.COV2.S COVID-19 vaccine or a placebo. J is TRBJ2-7 and V is TRBV29-1; 7 bases agree with TRBD1. The specimen was peripheral blood, collected in a trial of Ad26.COV2.S vaccine versus placebo. CDR3 bases: TGCAGCGTTGGGACAGGTGTAGAGCAGTACTTC. It specifies CSVGTGVEQYF.